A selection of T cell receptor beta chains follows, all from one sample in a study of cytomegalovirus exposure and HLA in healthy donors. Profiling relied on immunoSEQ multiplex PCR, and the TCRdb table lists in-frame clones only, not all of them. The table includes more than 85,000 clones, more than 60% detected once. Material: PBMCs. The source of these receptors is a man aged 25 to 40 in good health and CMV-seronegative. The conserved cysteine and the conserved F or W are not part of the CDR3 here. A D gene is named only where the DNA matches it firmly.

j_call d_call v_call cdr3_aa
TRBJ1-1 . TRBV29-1 SVVLSGTEAF
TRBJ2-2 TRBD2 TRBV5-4 ASSRDPGGRTGELF
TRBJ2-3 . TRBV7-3 ASSLRDNTDTQY
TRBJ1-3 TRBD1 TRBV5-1 ASSLRQGGNTIY
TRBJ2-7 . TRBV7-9 ASRPPSGWDEQY
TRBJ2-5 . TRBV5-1 ASSLATIQETQY
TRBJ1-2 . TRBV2 ASSEAENKRRGYT
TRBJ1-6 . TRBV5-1 ASSEQGSLGNSPLH
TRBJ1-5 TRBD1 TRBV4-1 ASSHGQGNQPQH
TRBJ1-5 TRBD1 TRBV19 ASSFGQGGNQPQH
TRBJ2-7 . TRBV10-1 ASSDPPGNEQY
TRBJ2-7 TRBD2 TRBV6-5 ATGSGGLYEQY
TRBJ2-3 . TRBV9 ASGLLAGSDTQY
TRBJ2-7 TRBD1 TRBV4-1 ASSQPGQGAKHEQY
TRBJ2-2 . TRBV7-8 ASSQDTGNTGELF
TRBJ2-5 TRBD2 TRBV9 ASSVAGSAGGAETQY
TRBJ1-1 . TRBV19 ASSADTVNTEAF
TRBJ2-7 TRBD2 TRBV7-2 ASSFRTSGGSSYEQY
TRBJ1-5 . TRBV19 ASRPEVRGRHNQPQH
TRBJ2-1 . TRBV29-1 SVPNRGYNEQF
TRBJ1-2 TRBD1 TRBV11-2 ASSRGGQGRGYT
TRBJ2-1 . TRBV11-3 ASSKGGGLFNEQF
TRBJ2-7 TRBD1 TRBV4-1 ASSQRGQAYEQY
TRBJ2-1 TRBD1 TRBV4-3 ASSHPGTATKF
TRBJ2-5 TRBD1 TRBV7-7 ASSLGTGGQTQY
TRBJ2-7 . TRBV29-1 SVATSSSYEQY
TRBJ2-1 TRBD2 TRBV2 ASSGLAGGHEQF
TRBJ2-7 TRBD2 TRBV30 AWRTGLAYEQY
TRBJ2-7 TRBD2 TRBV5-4 ASSLGLAGGEGNEQY
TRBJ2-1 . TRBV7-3 ASGGSGLYNEQF
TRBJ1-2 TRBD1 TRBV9 ASSAGQGVYGYT
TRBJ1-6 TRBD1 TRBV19 ASSRGQTGSYNSPLH
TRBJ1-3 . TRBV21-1 ASSIGQGGVPLRGNTIY
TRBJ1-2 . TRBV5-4 ASSLTGFLNGYT
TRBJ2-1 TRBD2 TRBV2 ASSQTSGRVNEQF
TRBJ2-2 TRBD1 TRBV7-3 ASSLGTGVTGELF
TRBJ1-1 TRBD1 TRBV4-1 ASSQEVGQAGTEAF
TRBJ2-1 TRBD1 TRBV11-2 ASSLDGGQGWARVNEQF
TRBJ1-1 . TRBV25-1 ASSEFKRGFTEAF
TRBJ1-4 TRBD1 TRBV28 ASSLPQGASNEKLF
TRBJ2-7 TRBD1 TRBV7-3 ASSPTGVEQY
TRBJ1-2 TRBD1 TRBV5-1 ASSTHRGDGYT
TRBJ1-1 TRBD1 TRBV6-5 AGSRTGGLNTEAF
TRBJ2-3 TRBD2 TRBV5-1 ASSPRTSGSPRTDTQY
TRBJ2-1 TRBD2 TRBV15 ATSRDRGTSRLGQF
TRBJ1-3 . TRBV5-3 ARRSTDGAGNTIY
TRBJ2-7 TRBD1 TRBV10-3 AINRDSETYEQY
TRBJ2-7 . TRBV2 ASSEGSGYEQY
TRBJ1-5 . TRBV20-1 SARKEDPQH
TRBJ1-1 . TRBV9 ASSGEGVLNTEAF
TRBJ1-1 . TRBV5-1 ASSFGRSAGTEAF
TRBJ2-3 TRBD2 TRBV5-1 ASSLGLAGDADTQY
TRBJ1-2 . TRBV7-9 ASSLAGRQGKFGYT
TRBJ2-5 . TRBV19 ASSRGETQY
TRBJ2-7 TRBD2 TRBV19 ASSNLGGEQY
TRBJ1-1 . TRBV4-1 ASSQDLIVGVENTEAF
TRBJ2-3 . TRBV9 ASSVEPRLTDTQY
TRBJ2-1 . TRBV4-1 ASSQAFYRSYNEQF